Sequencing of this T cell receptor (beta chain) was carried out in a study of shared T cell receptors in the human thymus. CDR1 and CDR2 from the germline V gene are MDHEN and SYDVKM. The CDR3 loop spans 17 amino acids. V gave up 1 base and J gave up 5 bases, with 20 bases separating them. The table came from immunoSEQ multiplex PCR; TCRdb's copy has only in-frame clones and leaves some out. The sample has under 850,000 clones; 85% to 90% are singletons. The data were also submitted as part of a second study, on human thymus T cells. That source adds: Those donating were healthy Finnish infants in corrective surgery for congenital heart defects. Surgeons resected thymus tissue during corrective heart surgery. Related studies noted strongly shared thymic repertoires across unrelated people.

The specimen was thymocytes. The chain is built from TRBV28 and TRBJ2-5; no clear D gene. This TCR derives from a boy in the first two years of life with a congenital heart defect. This CDR3 reads CASSLFLVTRAGETQYF. CDR3 bases: TGTGCCAGCAGTTTATTCTTGGTGACTCGCGCCGGGGAGACCCAGTACTTC. Full variable domain (outside the CDR3, taken from reference TRBV28 and TRBJ2-5): DVKVTQSSRYLVKRTGEKVFLECVQDMDHENMFWYRQDPGLGLRLIYFSYDVKMKEKGDIPEGYSVSREKKERFSLILESASTNQTSMYLCASSLFLVTRAGETQYFGPGTRLLVL.